This TCR beta chain was sequenced during a study of identical twins. Details on this clonotype: Antigen specificity is unknown.

V lost 4 bases and J lost 7, with 16 bases in between. The germline V gene encodes CDR1 SGHDN and CDR2 FVKESK. The CDR3 contains 14 residues. Study observations and caveats: Zero-insertion findings could be partly confounded by invariant cells (MAIT and iNKT cells).

TCRdb itself ran the 5' RACE reads through MiXCR, one entry per CDR3 protein. The sample has just under 550,000 distinct CDR3 sequences, approximately 14% seen once. The same sample was also used in a study of yellow fever vaccine responses in identical twins.

This receptor was taken from a woman between 18 and 30 years old in good health. Sample: CD4+ T cells sorted from blood. The V and J genes are TRBV14 and TRBJ2-5; unclear D gene. The CDR3 bases are TGTGCCAGCAGCCCTGGCAGTTCACGGAGGACCCAGTACTTC. This sequence encodes CASSPGSSRRTQYF.